Each of the 18 T cell receptor beta chains below was sequenced from the same sample in a study of T cells in localized non-small cell lung cancer. The data were produced by immunoSEQ multiplex PCR, yet TCRdb's version contains in-frame clones alone and is incomplete. The table has about 33,000 clones, 87% seen once. The material was peripheral blood mononuclear cells, obtained before any cancer treatment. The source is a man aged 40 to 70 with stage III lung adenocarcinoma.

V is TRBV5-4 and J is TRBJ2-1; D is perhaps TRBD1 (5 bases). Trimming left V 4 bases short and J 0 bases short, with 17 bases between. The CDR3 spans 17 residues. The germline CDR1 and CDR2 sequences are SGHNT and YYREEE (reference sequence). The CDR3 reads CASSGRLGVSSYNEQFF. In DNA form, the CDR3 reads TGTGCCAGCAGCGGCAGGTTAGGGGTAAGCTCCTACAATGAGCAGTTCTTC.

The chain is built from TRBV27 and TRBJ2-2; no firm D call. CDR3 length: 14 residues. Germline assignment: CDR1 MNHEY and CDR2 SMNVEV (reference sequence). The V gene lost 2 bases and the J gene lost 1 base, with 5 bases spanning the gap. The CDR3 loop is CASSLERNTGELFF. CDR3 bases: TGTGCCAGCAGTTTAGAAAGGAACACCGGGGAGCTGTTTTTT.

The chain joins TRBV6-6 to TRBJ2-1; D gene unclear. There are 12 residues in the CDR3. The germline V and J ends were trimmed by 2 bases and 9 bases, with 8 bases remaining between them. Germline V gene sequence: CDR1 MNHNY, CDR2 SVGAGI (reference sequence). This CDR3 reads CASSYVSVEQFF. The DNA of the CDR3 is TGTGCCAGCAGTTACGTGAGCGTTGAGCAGTTCTTC.

The chain is built from TRBV19 and TRBJ2-1, with TRBD2 matching 11 bases. This CDR3 has 16 amino acids. CDR1 and CDR2 (germline): LNHDA, SQIVND (reference sequence). The V segment lost 5 bases and the J segment 1 base; nucleotides outside the gene matches: 4. CDR3 bases: TGTGCCAGTAGTGTTGTAGCGGGGGGGTCCTACAATGAGCAGTTCTTC. Its translation is CASSVVAGGSYNEQFF.

This chain links TRBV25-1 with TRBJ2-2; 8 nucleotides agree with TRBD2. V was clipped by 5 bases and J by 3 bases; unmatched bases: 5. Per germline, CDR1 MGHDK and CDR2 SYGVNS. The length of the CDR3 is 15 residues. CDR3 coding DNA: TGTGCCAGCAGTCGAGCCGGGAGGGACACCGGGGAGCTGTTTTTT. Translation gives CASSRAGRDTGELFF.

The gene calls are TRBV28 and TRBJ1-4; D may be TRBD1 (6 bases). The V and J ends lost 5 bases and 4 bases respectively, with 8 bases between them. Germline CDR1 reads MDHEN; CDR2 reads SYDVKM. This CDR3 spans 13 amino acids. This CDR3 is CASSRGLNEKLFF. CDR3 nucleotide sequence: TGTGCCAGCAGTCGGGGGCTTAATGAAAAACTGTTTTTT.

Only a few counts were recorded for this clone. This rearrangement joins TRBV4-2 to TRBJ1-5; D call uncertain. From germline, CDR1 is LGHNA and CDR2 YNFKEQ. V was clipped by 0 bases and J by 6 bases, with 15 bases between them. The CDR3 has 16 amino acids. This CDR3 reads CASSQEGTLRIQPQHF. The CDR3 bases are TGTGCCAGCAGCCAAGAAGGCACCCTAAGGATTCAGCCCCAGCATTTT.

This chain links TRBV7-2 with TRBJ1-5; 7 bases are shared with TRBD1. Per germline, CDR1 SGHTA and CDR2 FQGNSA. This CDR3 region has 17 residues. Losses at the gene ends were 5 bases for V and 2 bases for J; bases not matched to a gene: 12. The CDR3 here is CASSVGLGGGRNQPQHF. Written as DNA, the CDR3 is TGTGCCAGCAGCGTTGGGTTAGGGGGCGGTCGCAATCAGCCCCAGCATTTT.

The chain couples TRBV5-1 to TRBJ1-2; 8 nucleotides agree with TRBD1. Germline V gene lookup returns CDR1 SGHRS and CDR2 YFSETQ. The CDR3 is 12 amino acids. Trimming cost V 8 bases and J 6 bases; bases outside gene matches: 6. DNA for the CDR3: TGCGCCAGTTATCAGGACAGGGATGGCTACACCTTC. It yields the protein CASYQDRDGYTF.

V and J are TRBV6-5 and TRBJ2-1; tentative D call: TRBD2 (6 bases). CDR1 is MNHEY and CDR2 is SVGAGI in the germline V gene. This CDR3 is built from 15 residues. Deletions cut 2 bases from V and 0 bases from J, with 8 bases between. Here the CDR3 reads CASSYGGSSYNEQFF. CDR3 in DNA: TGTGCCAGCAGTTACGGGGGGAGCTCCTACAATGAGCAGTTCTTC.

The CDR3, as DNA: TGTGCCAGCAGCTTGAGGGTTACTAGGCCAAATTCACCCCTCCACTTT. It is translated as CASSLRVTRPNSPLHF. The V call is TRBV7-8, the J call TRBJ1-6; D is uncertain. This CDR3 comprises 16 residues. V shed 3 bases and J shed 7 bases, with 16 bases lying between them. Germline-derived CDR1 and CDR2 are SGHVS and FQNEAQ.

The V call is TRBV9, the J call TRBJ2-7; perhaps TRBD2 as D (6 bases). This CDR3 is 14 amino acids long. CDR1 is SGDLS, CDR2 YYNGEE, per germline. Trimming stripped 7 bases from V and 0 bases from J, with 14 bases between. CDR3 residues: CASSGEADSYEQYF. CDR3 in DNA: TGTGCCAGCTCTGGGGAGGCGGACTCCTACGAGCAGTACTTC.

The count of this clone is one. V usage is TRBV21-1 and J usage is TRBJ1-3; TRBD1, the table's D call, lacks a check against the DNA. TRBV21-1 is a pseudogene. The CDR3 has 16 amino acids. CDR3 sequence: CASSKAQEFSGNTIYF. The CDR3 DNA sequence: TGTGCCAGCAGCAAAGCCCAGGAATTCTCTGGAAACACCATATATTTT.

This clone was counted once. The chain couples TRBV7-9 to TRBJ1-2; D is possibly TRBD1 (5 bases). Trimming took 5 bases from V and 4 from J, leaving 8 bases between them. This CDR3 comprises 12 residues. Looked up from germline, CDR1 is SEHNR and CDR2 is FQNEAQ (reference sequence). CDR3 nucleotides: TGTGCCAGCAGCGGGGGAGGCTATGGCTACACCTTC. It specifies CASSGGGYGYTF.

The sample holds a few counts of this clone. The J gene is TRBJ1-2, the V gene TRBV4-1, with a weak D call TRBD1 (6 bases). This CDR3 is 16 amino acids long. Trimming cost V 5 bases and J 0 bases, with 16 bases left between them. The germline gives CDR1 MGHRA, CDR2 YSYEKL. DNA for the CDR3: TGCGCCAGCAGCACTATTCAGGGGAAAGCTAACTATGGCTACACCTTC. This codes for CASSTIQGKANYGYTF.

This clone was seen only once. The V and J genes are TRBV2 and TRBJ2-2; the match to TRBD1 covers 7 bases. The CDR3 has 15 residues. Germline values: CDR1 SNHLY, CDR2 FYNNEI. After removal of 3 bases from V and 4 bases from J, the junction contained 5 bases not matched to a gene. CDR3 residues: CASSEPGGSTGELFF. CDR3 nucleotide sequence: TGTGCCAGCAGTGAGCCAGGGGGTAGCACCGGGGAGCTGTTTTTT.

The V gene is TRBV4-2, the J gene TRBJ2-1, with 10 bases lining up with TRBD1. This CDR3 spans 18 amino acids. Per germline, CDR1 LGHNA and CDR2 YNFKEQ. Trimming cost V 5 bases and J 3 bases; bases outside gene matches: 13. Here the CDR3 DNA reads TGTGCCAGCAGCTCCCTCGGCCCGACAGGGGGCGACTACAATGAGCAGTTCTTC. Translating it yields CASSSLGPTGGDYNEQFF.

The chain employs TRBV2 and TRBJ1-3; a weak D match, TRBD1 (5 bases). The germline V and J ends were trimmed by 6 bases and 1 base, with 16 bases remaining between them. Germline V gene lookup returns CDR1 SNHLY and CDR2 FYNNEI. The CDR3 runs 16 residues. The CDR3: CASSPDRGASGNTIYF. The CDR3 DNA follows: TGTGCCAGCAGCCCCGATCGGGGCGCATCTGGAAACACCATATATTTT.